This TCR beta chain originates from a study of T cell repertoires in cytomegalovirus infection. Overall study: Researchers turned to recently identified HLA-C-restricted CMV epitopes as well as well-studied HLA-B-restricted ones. Through public TCR beta signatures, both CMV infection and matching HLA type were indicated.

Findings of the study overall: HLA-C-restricted TCR beta clonotypes specific for CMV led the ex vivo response. Pooled public TCR beta family frequency picked out CMV carriers with the relevant HLA.

Details on this clonotype: Its antigen is not known.

This CDR3 spans 15 amino acids. Germline-derived CDR1 and CDR2 are SGHTA and FQGNSA. Trimming took off 3 bases at V and 0 bases at J, with 11 bases between the two ends. TCRdb itself ran the reads through MiXCR, one entry per CDR3 protein. The table has a few hundred thousand distinct CDR3 sequences, over 35% seen once. The V and J genes are TRBV7-2 and TRBJ2-5; tentatively, D is TRBD1 (5 bases). The clonotype was recovered from a human donor in good health (CMV status not recorded). Some clones in this sample may be carry-over from other donors' samples. The source material was cultured PBMCs, sampled from culture after CMV antigen stimulation. The CDR3: CASSLIPTDQETQYF. The CDR3, as DNA: TGTGCCAGCAGCTTGATCCCGACAGACCAAGAGACCCAGTACTTC.